A single sample is the source of the 6 T cell receptor beta chains below, sequenced in a study of T cells in Graves' hyperthyroidism and ophthalmopathy. TCR beta CDR3 regions were amplified from RNA. Carried out on the TCR CDR3, a first-round RT-PCR used the HTBI primer set. One entry per CDR3 protein results from TCRdb running MiXCR on the multiplex PCR reads. The table lists under 600,000 distinct CDR3 sequences, about a sixth of them singletons. The specimen sequenced was blood. Receptor source: a woman in her forties with Graves' ophthalmopathy.

V usage is TRBV27 and J usage is TRBJ1-5; possibly TRBD1 for D (5 bases). Trimming removed 5 bases at V and 5 bases at J, with 10 bases between. The CDR3 is made up of 13 amino acids. Germline V gene sequence: CDR1 MNHEY, CDR2 SMNVEV (reference sequence). Here the CDR3 reads CASSPKGDQPQHF. As DNA, the CDR3 is TGTGCCAGCAGTCCCAAAGGGGATCAGCCCCAGCATTTT.

In the case of this clonotype: Lacking the conserved final phenylalanine or tryptophan, this CDR3 likely reflects a read error. This chain joins TRBV20-1 and TRBJ1-1; D is undetermined. This CDR3 has 14 residues. V was pared by 6 bases and J by 3 bases, with 17 bases between. CDR1 DFQATT and CDR2 SNEGSKA come from the germline V gene (reference sequence). The CDR3 DNA sequence: TGCAGTGCCACGGACCGACCCGGGGACACTGAAGCTTTCCTT. Translating gives CSATDRPGDTEAFL.

There are a few counts of this clonotype. The chain combines TRBV27 with TRBJ2-1; either TRBD1 or TRBD2 may supply D (5 bases each). The CDR3 is made up of 15 amino acids. Germline assignment: CDR1 MNHEY and CDR2 SMNVEV (reference sequence). Trimming took 5 bases from V and 5 from J, leaving 16 bases between them. The CDR3 spells CASSLKHRGNNEQFF. Here the CDR3 DNA reads TGTGCCAGCAGTCTAAAACACCGGGGCAACAATGAGCAGTTCTTC.

This clonotype was detected only a few times. The V gene is TRBV5-1, the J gene TRBJ2-1; 7 bases fit TRBD2. In germline, CDR1 is SGHRS, CDR2 YFSETQ. The CDR3 is 15 residues long. V lost 2 bases to trimming and J lost 2 bases; unmatched junction nucleotides: 4. The CDR3 nucleotides read TGCGCCAGCAGCTTTGACGGGGGGACCTACAATGAGCAGTTCTTC. It specifies CASSFDGGTYNEQFF.

The CDR3 loop is CASSYPGTGLEQYF. The CDR3 DNA follows: TGTGCCAGCAGTTATCCCGGGACAGGGCTCGAGCAGTACTTC. V gene TRBV28 combines with J gene TRBJ2-7, with 9 bases that match TRBD1. Germline-derived CDR1 and CDR2 are MDHEN and SYDVKM. CDR3 length equals 14 residues. J was trimmed by 6 bases and V by 4 bases; bases with no gene match: 7.

There are a few counts of this clonotype. At one end the junction does not follow the germline gene, possibly because of a read error. The genes are TRBV5-1 and TRBJ1-1; a possible D gene is TRBD1 (5 bases). This CDR3 comprises 11 residues. The germline gives CDR1 SGHRS, CDR2 YFSETQ. The CDR3 coding sequence is TGCGCCAGCACAGGGAACACTGAAGCTTCCTTT. It is translated as CASTGNTEASF.